This entry lists 23 T cell receptor beta chains sequenced from one sample in a study of blood T cell repertoires in COVID-19. The repertoire was sequenced with immunoSEQ multiplex PCR; TCRdb's copy has only in-frame clones and lacks some. The repertoire holds fewer than 200,000 clones, 87% seen once, with approximately 2.7% in the top ten. Material for sequencing was peripheral blood. Receptors originate from a man between 40 and 49 years old with active or convalescent COVID-19.

The chain couples TRBV25-1 to TRBJ1-2, with TRBD1 matching over 7 bases. CDR3 size: 16 residues. Germline CDR1 is MGHDK and CDR2 is SYGVNS. V shed 0 bases and J 5 bases; nucleotides not matched to a gene: 9. For the CDR3, the DNA is TGTGCCAGCAGTGAATACGGAGACAGGGCGTGGTATGGCTACACCTTC. Translating gives CASSEYGDRAWYGYTF.

The chain uses TRBV18 and TRBJ2-5; no clear D gene. Trimming left V 2 bases short and J 5 bases short, with 6 bases between. This CDR3 has 12 residues. Germline V gene lookup returns CDR1 KGHSH and CDR2 LQKENI. The CDR3 loop reads CASSPNEETQYF. The CDR3 DNA reads TGTGCCAGCTCACCAAACGAGGAGACCCAGTACTTC.

The rearrangement joins TRBV30 to TRBJ1-2; D uncertain. V lost 5 bases and J lost 4, with 14 bases in between. The germline V gene encodes CDR1 GTSNPN and CDR2 SVGIG (reference sequence). This CDR3 region has 13 residues. CDR3 DNA: TGTGCCTGGGCCCACAGTCTTAGCTATGGCTACACCTTC. It codes for CAWAHSLSYGYTF.

CDR3 DNA sequence: TGCGCCAGCAGCCCACAGGGAGCTTTCTACGAGCAGTACTTC. Its translation: CASSPQGAFYEQYF. The chain uses TRBV4-1 and TRBJ2-7; D possibly corresponds to TRBD1 (6 bases). CDR3 length: 14 residues. The germline V and J ends were trimmed by 4 bases and 3 bases, with 13 bases remaining between them. Germline CDR1 MGHRA, CDR2 YSYEKL.

For the CDR3, the DNA is TGTGCCAGCAGTTACGTTCGAGTAGGACGGGGGACTGAAGCTTTCTTT. It yields the protein CASSYVRVGRGTEAFF. The J gene is TRBJ1-1, the V gene TRBV6-5; TRBD1 is a possible D gene (5 bases). V was shortened by 2 bases and J by 5 bases, with 18 bases between the two germline ends. The germline gives CDR1 MNHEY, CDR2 SVGAGI. The CDR3 is 16 residues long.

The genes are TRBV5-1 and TRBJ1-5; D might be TRBD1 (6 bases). The CDR3 consists of 14 residues. V gave up 0 bases and J gave up 5 bases, with 9 bases separating them. Germline lookup yields CDR1 SGHRS and CDR2 YFSETQ. This chain's CDR3 is CASSLAGADQPQHF. In nucleotides, the CDR3 is TGCGCCAGCAGCTTGGCAGGGGCGGATCAGCCCCAGCATTTT.

The rearrangement joins TRBV24-1 to TRBJ2-1; TRBD2 agrees at 12 bases. The CDR3 has 16 amino acids. Germline V gene sequence: CDR1 KGHDR, CDR2 SFDVKD. J lost 4 bases, V lost 5 bases, and 5 bases had no gene match. In DNA, the CDR3 is TGTGCCACCAGTGTTACTAGCGGGGGGATATACAATGAGCAGTTCTTC. Amino acids: CATSVTSGGIYNEQFF.

V usage is TRBV7-2 and J usage is TRBJ2-1; D unresolved. CDR1 is SGHTA and CDR2 is FQGNSA in the germline V gene. V lost 2 bases, J lost 6 bases, and 2 bases lay in between. The CDR3 spans 11 residues. In DNA form, the CDR3 reads TGTGCCAGCAGCTTACGCAATGAGCAGTTCTTC. This encodes CASSLRNEQFF. The full variable domain, with the rest looked up from reference TRBV7-2 and TRBJ2-1, is GAGVSQSPSNKVTEKGKDVELRCDPISGHTALYWYRQSLGQGLEFLIYFQGNSAPDKSGLPSDRFSAERTGGSVSTLTIQRTQQEDSAVYLCASSLRNEQFFGPGTRLTVL.

Only one count was recorded for this clone. The J gene is TRBJ2-3, the V gene TRBV5-1; 9 positions agree with TRBD2. CDR1 and CDR2 (germline): SGHRS, YFSETQ. This CDR3 is built from 15 residues. V shed 4 bases, J shed 8 bases, and the junction held 11 bases outside the gene matches. The CDR3 here is CASSRDQRGVATQYF. In DNA, the CDR3 is TGCGCCAGCAGCAGAGATCAGCGGGGGGTGGCTACGCAGTATTTT.

The V call is TRBV5-1, the J call TRBJ2-3, with 14 bases identical to TRBD2. CDR3 length: 17 residues. Per the germline V gene, CDR1 is SGHRS and CDR2 is YFSETQ. With 0 bases clipped from V and 6 bases from J, the junction kept 6 bases outside the gene matches. This CDR3 reads CASSLVGTSGGRDTQYF. The DNA for the CDR3 is TGCGCCAGCAGCTTGGTAGGGACTAGCGGGGGCCGGGATACGCAGTATTTT.

A remark on this clone: Other DNA sequences from this sample encode an identical CDR3 as well. V usage is TRBV5-4 and J usage is TRBJ2-7, with D possibly matching TRBD1 (6 bases). There are 13 residues in the CDR3. The germline V gene encodes CDR1 SGHNT and CDR2 YYREEE (reference sequence). The V end was cut by 4 bases, the J end by 4 bases, with 12 bases between. In nucleotides, the CDR3 is TGTGCCAGCAGCCCCACAGGGTCATACGAGCAGTACTTC. This sequence encodes CASSPTGSYEQYF.

The rearrangement joins TRBV2 to TRBJ1-4; 7 bases fit TRBD1. The CDR3 runs 16 residues. Germline loops: CDR1 SNHLY, CDR2 FYNNEI. J lost 3 bases, V lost 5 bases, and 9 bases had no gene match. CDR3 nucleotide sequence: TGTGCCAGCAGTCCACCAACCGACAGGGCTAATGAAAAACTGTTTTTT. Its protein is CASSPPTDRANEKLFF. The full variable domain, rest sourced from reference TRBV2 and TRBJ1-4, is EPEVTQTPSHQVTQMGQEVILRCVPISNHLYFYWYRQILGQKVEFLVSFYNNEISEKSEIFDDQFSVERPDGSNFTLKIRSTKLEDSAMYFCASSPPTDRANEKLFFGSGTQLSVL.

J is TRBJ2-3 and V is TRBV3-1 (or the pseudogene TRBV3-2), with TRBD2 matching 7 bases. Germline-derived CDR1 and CDR2 are LGHDT and YNNKEL (reference sequence). The V segment lost 4 bases and the J segment 3 bases; nucleotides outside the gene matches: 10. The CDR3 has 16 residues. The CDR3 region has the DNA TGTGCCAGCAGCCGCCGGGACCCCGGGGGGACAGATACGCAGTATTTT. It codes for CASSRRDPGGTDTQYF.

This clone came up once. The chain joins TRBV11-2 to TRBJ1-1; tentative D call: TRBD1 (6 bases). Trimming removed 3 bases from V and 4 bases from J, with 18 bases in between. Germline loops: CDR1 SGHAT, CDR2 FQNNGV. This CDR3 is 16 amino acids long. In DNA, the CDR3 is TGTGCCAGCAGCTTGGGCCCCAGGGGACACTTCACTGAAGCTTTCTTT. Translated, it gives CASSLGPRGHFTEAFF.

The gene calls are TRBV13 and TRBJ1-2; tentatively, D is TRBD1 (5 bases). Germline V gene lookup returns CDR1 PRHDT and CDR2 FYEKMQ (reference sequence). Trimming removed 4 bases from V and 2 bases from J, with 11 bases in between. The CDR3 is made up of 14 amino acids. CDR3 sequence: CASSSLDSNYGYTF. The CDR3 nucleotides are TGTGCCAGCAGCTCGCTAGACAGCAACTATGGCTACACCTTC.

This clone was detected once. The chain uses TRBV13 and TRBJ2-7, with 9 bases matching TRBD1. The CDR3 contains 14 residues. V lost 5 bases, J lost 4 bases, and 6 bases stayed unmatched. Germline loops: CDR1 PRHDT, CDR2 FYEKMQ (reference sequence). CDR3: CASSGRDRAYEQYF. The CDR3 bases are TGTGCCAGCAGCGGTCGGGACAGGGCTTACGAGCAGTACTTC.

This chain joins TRBV5-1 and TRBJ2-7; D remains ambiguous. The V gene's germline CDR1 is SGHRS and CDR2 YFSETQ. The CDR3 runs 16 residues. Trimming took 0 bases from V and 5 from J, leaving 18 bases between them. CDR3 nucleotides: TGCGCCAGCAGCTTGGGACAAACTCCCAGGTGGGACGAGCAGTACTTC. This gives the protein CASSLGQTPRWDEQYF.

This clone was recorded once. V usage is TRBV3-1 (or the pseudogene TRBV3-2) and J usage is TRBJ1-1; TRBD1 agrees at 8 bases. The length of the CDR3 is 13 residues. Unmatched junction bases numbered 9, after V lost 4 bases and J lost 11 bases. The germline V gene encodes CDR1 LGHDT and CDR2 YNNKEL (reference sequence). For the CDR3, the DNA is TGTGCCAGCAGCCTTACCCGGACAGGGAAGGCTTTCTTT. Translating gives CASSLTRTGKAFF.

The rearrangement joins TRBV28 to TRBJ1-5, with a possible D match to TRBD1 (6 bases). Germline CDR1 MDHEN, CDR2 SYDVKM. This CDR3 is 16 amino acids long. V was clipped by 6 bases and J by 3 bases, with 18 bases between them. The chain's CDR3 is CASSVGGAFINQPQHF. The DNA of the CDR3 is TGTGCCAGCAGCGTAGGGGGGGCCTTTATCAATCAGCCCCAGCATTTT. Combining the CDR3 with reference TRBV28 and TRBJ1-5 gives the whole variable domain DVKVTQSSRYLVKRTGEKVFLECVQDMDHENMFWYRQDPGLGLRLIYFSYDVKMKEKGDIPEGYSVSREKKERFSLILESASTNQTSMYLCASSVGGAFINQPQHFGDGTRLSIL.

This clone was recorded only once. DNA of the CDR3: TGCGCCAGCATGGGAACAGGGATTGGCTACACCTTC. This sequence encodes CASMGTGIGYTF. The chain employs TRBV5-1 and TRBJ1-2; the D gene is possibly TRBD1 (6 bases). The germline V and J ends were trimmed by 6 bases and 7 bases, with 13 bases remaining between them. The length of the CDR3 is 12 residues. In germline, CDR1 is SGHRS, CDR2 YFSETQ. Drawing the rest from reference TRBV5-1 and TRBJ1-2, the complete variable domain is KAGVTQTPRYLIKTRGQQVTLSCSPISGHRSVSWYQQTPGQGLQFLFEYFSETQRNKGNFPGRFSGRQFSNSRSEMNVSTLELGDSALYLCASMGTGIGYTFGSGTRLTVV.

This chain joins TRBV7-2 and TRBJ2-5; D is possibly TRBD1 (5 bases). The ends were cut back, 4 bases at V and 3 bases at J, with 15 bases in the middle. Per the germline V gene, CDR1 is SGHTA and CDR2 is FQGNSA. CDR3 length: 15 residues. This CDR3 reads CASSSPDTRKETQYF. In nucleotides, the CDR3 is TGTGCCAGCAGCTCCCCGGACACCAGGAAAGAGACCCAGTACTTC. Full variable domain (rest looked up from reference TRBV7-2 and TRBJ2-5): GAGVSQSPSNKVTEKGKDVELRCDPISGHTALYWYRQSLGQGLEFLIYFQGNSAPDKSGLPSDRFSAERTGGSVSTLTIQRTQQEDSAVYLCASSSPDTRKETQYFGPGTRLLVL.

V gene TRBV11-2 combines with J gene TRBJ2-3, with 9 nucleotides matching TRBD2. The length of the CDR3 is 15 residues. J was trimmed by 1 base and V by 6 bases; bases with no gene match: 5. Germline V gene lookup returns CDR1 SGHAT and CDR2 FQNNGV. CDR3 sequence reads: CASSSERGGTDTQYF. The CDR3 region has the DNA TGTGCCAGCAGTTCCGAGCGGGGGGGCACAGATACGCAGTATTTT. Together with reference TRBV11-2 and TRBJ2-3, the CDR3 gives the full variable domain: EAGVAQSPRYKIIEKRQSVAFWCNPISGHATLYWYQQILGQGPKLLIQFQNNGVVDDSQLPKDRFSAERLKGVDSTLKIQPAKLEDSAVYLCASSSERGGTDTQYFGPGTRLTVL.

The rearrangement links TRBV10-1 to TRBJ2-1, with D maybe TRBD2 (5 bases). Trimming removed 0 bases at V and 8 bases at J, with 11 bases between. Germline-derived CDR1 and CDR2 are WNHNN and SYGVQD (reference sequence). There are 14 residues in the CDR3. This CDR3 reads CASSESNARDEQFF. The CDR3 DNA reads TGCGCCAGCAGTGAGTCGAATGCGCGGGATGAGCAGTTCTTC.